This T cell receptor (beta chain) was sequenced in a study of blood T cell repertoires in COVID-19. Using immunoSEQ multiplex PCR, the repertoire was profiled, and TCRdb retains in-frame clones only, with some absent. The table shows 280,000 or so clones, with over 75% occurring only once. The length of the CDR3 is 14 residues. Germline-derived CDR1 and CDR2 are MNHEY and SVGAGI. After removal of 8 bases from V and 7 bases from J, the junction contained 8 bases not matched to a gene. This clone was seen once. The sequence was collected from a human donor in a cohort sampled during active COVID-19. The sequenced sample consisted of peripheral blood. The rearrangement joins TRBV6-5 to TRBJ1-4; 9 bases agree with TRBD1. CDR3 in DNA: TGTGCCAGCGGGGGACAGGGACGGGGTGAAAAACTGTTTTTT. As protein: CASGGQGRGEKLFF.